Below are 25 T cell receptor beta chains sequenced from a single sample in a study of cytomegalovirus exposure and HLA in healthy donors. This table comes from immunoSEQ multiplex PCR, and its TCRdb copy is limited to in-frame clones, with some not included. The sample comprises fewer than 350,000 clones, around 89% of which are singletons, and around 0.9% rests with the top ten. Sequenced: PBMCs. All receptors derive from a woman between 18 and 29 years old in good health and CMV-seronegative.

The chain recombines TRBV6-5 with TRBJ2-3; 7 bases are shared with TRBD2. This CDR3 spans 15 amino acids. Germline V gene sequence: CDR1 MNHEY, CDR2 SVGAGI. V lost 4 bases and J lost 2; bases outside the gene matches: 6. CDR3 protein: CASSLGREPTDTQYF. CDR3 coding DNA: TGTGCCAGCAGTTTGGGGCGGGAGCCCACAGATACGCAGTATTTT.

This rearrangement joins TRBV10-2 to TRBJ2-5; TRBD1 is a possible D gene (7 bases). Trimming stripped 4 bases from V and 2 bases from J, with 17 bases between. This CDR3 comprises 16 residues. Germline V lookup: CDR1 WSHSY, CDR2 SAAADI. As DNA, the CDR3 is TGCGCCAGCAGTGGGTGGAGGGGGCCCGGACAAGAGACCCAGTACTTC. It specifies CASSGWRGPGQETQYF.

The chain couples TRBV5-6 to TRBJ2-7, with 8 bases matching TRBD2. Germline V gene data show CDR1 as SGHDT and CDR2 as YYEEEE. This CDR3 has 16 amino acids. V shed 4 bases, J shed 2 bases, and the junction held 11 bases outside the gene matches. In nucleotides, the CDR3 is TGTGCCAGCAGCCCGGCCCCCGGGAGGGTCACCTACGAGCAGTACTTC. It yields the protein CASSPAPGRVTYEQYF.

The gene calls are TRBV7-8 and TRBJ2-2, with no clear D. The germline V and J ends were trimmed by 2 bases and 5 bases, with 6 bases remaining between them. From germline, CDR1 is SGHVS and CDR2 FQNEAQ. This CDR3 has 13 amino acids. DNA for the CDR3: TGTGCCAGCAGCTTATCAGGAACCGGGGAGCTGTTTTTT. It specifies CASSLSGTGELFF. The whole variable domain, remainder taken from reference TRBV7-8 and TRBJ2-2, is GAGVSQSPRYKVAKRGQDVALRCDPISGHVSLFWYQQALGQGPEFLTYFQNEAQLDKSGLPSDRFFAERPEGSVSTLKIQRTQQEDSAVYLCASSLSGTGELFFGEGSRLTVL.

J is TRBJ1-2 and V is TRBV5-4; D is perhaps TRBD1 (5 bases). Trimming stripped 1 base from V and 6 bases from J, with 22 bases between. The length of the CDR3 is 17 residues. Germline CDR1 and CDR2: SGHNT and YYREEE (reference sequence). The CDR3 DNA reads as TGTGCCAGCAGCTTGAGTACCCAGGGTGGTGTCGCTCATGGCTACACCTTC. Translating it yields CASSLSTQGGVAHGYTF.

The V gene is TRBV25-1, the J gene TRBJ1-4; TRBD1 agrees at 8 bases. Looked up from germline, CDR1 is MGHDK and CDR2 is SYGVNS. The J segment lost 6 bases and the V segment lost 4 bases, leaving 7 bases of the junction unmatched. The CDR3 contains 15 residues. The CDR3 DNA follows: TGTGCCAGCAGTGGACCAGGGGGCTCGGATGAAAAACTGTTTTTT. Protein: CASSGPGGSDEKLFF.

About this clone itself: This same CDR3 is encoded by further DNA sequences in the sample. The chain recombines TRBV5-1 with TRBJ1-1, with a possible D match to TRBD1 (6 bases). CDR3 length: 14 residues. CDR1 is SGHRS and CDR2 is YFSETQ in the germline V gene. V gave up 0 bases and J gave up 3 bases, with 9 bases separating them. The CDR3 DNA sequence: TGCGCCAGCAGCTTGGCGGCAGGGGACACTGAAGCTTTCTTT. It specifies CASSLAAGDTEAFF. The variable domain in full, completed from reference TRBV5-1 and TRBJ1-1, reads KAGVTQTPRYLIKTRGQQVTLSCSPISGHRSVSWYQQTPGQGLQFLFEYFSETQRNKGNFPGRFSGRQFSNSRSEMNVSTLELGDSALYLCASSLAAGDTEAFFGQGTRLTVV.

The CDR3 protein is CASSETSGRGTEQFF. The CDR3 nucleotides read TGTGCCAGCAGCGAGACTAGCGGGAGAGGTACTGAGCAGTTCTTC. The chain employs TRBV9 and TRBJ2-1, with 12 bases identical to TRBD2. V gave up 3 bases and J gave up 9 bases; unmatched junction bases: 7. The CDR3 loop spans 15 amino acids. The V gene's germline CDR1 is SGDLS and CDR2 YYNGEE.

For the CDR3, the DNA is TGTGCCAGCAGCCAGCGGGGGCTAGCGGATTTCACAGATACGCAGTATTTT. It translates to CASSQRGLADFTDTQYF. V gene TRBV27 combines with J gene TRBJ2-3; TRBD2 aligns across 8 bases. The germline gives CDR1 MNHEY, CDR2 SMNVEV (reference sequence). With V trimmed by 6 bases and J by 2 bases, 13 bases remained unmatched. The length of the CDR3 is 17 residues.

The CDR3 DNA is TGTGCCAGCAGTTACGAGGGAGGCGGCTACACCTTC. Protein sequence: CASSYEGGGYTF. The V and J genes are TRBV6-5 and TRBJ1-2; unclear D gene. Trimming stripped 2 bases from V and 8 bases from J, with 9 bases between. The CDR3 sequence is 12 residues long. CDR1 and CDR2 (germline): MNHEY, SVGAGI.

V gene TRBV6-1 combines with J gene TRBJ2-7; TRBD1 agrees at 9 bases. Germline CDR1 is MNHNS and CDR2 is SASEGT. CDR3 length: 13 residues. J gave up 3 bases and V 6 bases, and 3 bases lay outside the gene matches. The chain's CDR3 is CASRGQGYYEQYF. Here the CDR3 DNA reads TGTGCCAGCAGGGGACAGGGCTACTACGAGCAGTACTTC.

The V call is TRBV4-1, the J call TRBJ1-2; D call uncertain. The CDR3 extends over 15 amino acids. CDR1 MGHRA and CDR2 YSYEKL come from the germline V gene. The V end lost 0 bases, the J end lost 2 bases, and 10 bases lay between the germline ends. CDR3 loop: CASSQDIGRNYGYTF. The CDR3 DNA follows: TGCGCCAGCAGCCAAGATATCGGGAGAAACTATGGCTACACCTTC.

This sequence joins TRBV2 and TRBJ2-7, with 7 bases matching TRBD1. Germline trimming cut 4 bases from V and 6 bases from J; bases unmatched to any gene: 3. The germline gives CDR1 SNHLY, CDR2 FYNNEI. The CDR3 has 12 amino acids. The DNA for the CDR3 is TGTGCCAGCAGTGCGGGACAGCGCGAGCAGTACTTC. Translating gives CASSAGQREQYF.

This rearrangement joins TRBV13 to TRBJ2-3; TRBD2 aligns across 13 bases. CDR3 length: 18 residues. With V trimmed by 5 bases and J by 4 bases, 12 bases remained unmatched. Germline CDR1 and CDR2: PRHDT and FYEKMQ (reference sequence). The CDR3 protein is CASSRRTSGSSGADTQYF. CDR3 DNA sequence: TGTGCCAGCAGCCGGCGGACTAGCGGGAGTTCAGGCGCAGATACGCAGTATTTT.

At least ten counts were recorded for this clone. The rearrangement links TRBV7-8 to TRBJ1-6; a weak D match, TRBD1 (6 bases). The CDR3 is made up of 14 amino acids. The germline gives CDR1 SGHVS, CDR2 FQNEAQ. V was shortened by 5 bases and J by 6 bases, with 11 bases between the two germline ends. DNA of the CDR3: TGTGCCAGCAGCCCTAGGGGGTTTAATTCACCCCTCCACTTT. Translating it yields CASSPRGFNSPLHF.

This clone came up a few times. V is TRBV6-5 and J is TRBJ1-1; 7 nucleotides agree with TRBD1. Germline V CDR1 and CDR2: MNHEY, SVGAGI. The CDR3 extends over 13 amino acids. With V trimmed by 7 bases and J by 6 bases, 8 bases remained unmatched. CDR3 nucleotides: TGTGCCAGCAAAGGGACAGAGGCAGCTGAAGCTTTCTTT. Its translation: CASKGTEAAEAFF.

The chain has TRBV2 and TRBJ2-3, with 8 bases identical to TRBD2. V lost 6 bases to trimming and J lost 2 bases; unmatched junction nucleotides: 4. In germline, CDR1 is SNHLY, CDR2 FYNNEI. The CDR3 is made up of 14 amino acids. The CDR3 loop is CASSGGRFTDTQYF. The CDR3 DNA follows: TGTGCCAGCAGCGGCGGGAGGTTCACAGATACGCAGTATTTT.

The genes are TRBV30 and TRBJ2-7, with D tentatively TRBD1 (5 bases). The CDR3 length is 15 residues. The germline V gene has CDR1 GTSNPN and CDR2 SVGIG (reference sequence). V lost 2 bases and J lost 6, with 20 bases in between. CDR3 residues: CAWSPSLGKRGEQYF. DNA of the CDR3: TGTGCCTGGAGTCCCTCGCTAGGGAAAAGGGGCGAGCAGTACTTC.

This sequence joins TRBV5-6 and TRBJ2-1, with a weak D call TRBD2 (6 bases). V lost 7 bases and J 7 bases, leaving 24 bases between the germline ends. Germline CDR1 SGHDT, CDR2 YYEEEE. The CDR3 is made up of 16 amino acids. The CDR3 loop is CASDSRRALRSNEQFF. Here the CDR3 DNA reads TGTGCCAGCGACTCCCGGAGGGCGCTCCGCTCGAATGAGCAGTTCTTC.

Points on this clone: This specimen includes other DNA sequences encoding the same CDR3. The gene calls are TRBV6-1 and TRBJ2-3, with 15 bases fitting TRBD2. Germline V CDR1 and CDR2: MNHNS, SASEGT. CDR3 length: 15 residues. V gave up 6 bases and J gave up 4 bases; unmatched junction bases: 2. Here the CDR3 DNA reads TGTGCCAGCAGCGGACTAGCGGGAGGGCCAGATACGCAGTATTTT. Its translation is CASSGLAGGPDTQYF.

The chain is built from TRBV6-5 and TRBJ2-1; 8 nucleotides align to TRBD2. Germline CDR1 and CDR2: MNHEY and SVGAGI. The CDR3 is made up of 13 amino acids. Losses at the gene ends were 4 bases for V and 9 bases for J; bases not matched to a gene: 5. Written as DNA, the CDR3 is TGTGCCAGCAGTTGGCGGGGGGCTAGTGAGCAGTTCTTC. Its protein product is CASSWRGASEQFF.

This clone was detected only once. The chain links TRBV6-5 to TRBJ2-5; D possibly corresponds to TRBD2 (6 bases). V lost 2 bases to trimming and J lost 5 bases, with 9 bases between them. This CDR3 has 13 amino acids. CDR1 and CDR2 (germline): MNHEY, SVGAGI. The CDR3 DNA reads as TGTGCCAGCAGTTACCGGCTAGCGGAGACCCAGTACTTC. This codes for CASSYRLAETQYF.

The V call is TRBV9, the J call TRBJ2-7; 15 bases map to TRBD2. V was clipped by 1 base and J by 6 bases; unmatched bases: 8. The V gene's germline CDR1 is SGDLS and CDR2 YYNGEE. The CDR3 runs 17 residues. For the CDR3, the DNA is TGTGCCAGCAGCGTAATGGCCTCGGGACTAGCGGGAGGCGAGCAGTACTTC. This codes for CASSVMASGLAGGEQYF.

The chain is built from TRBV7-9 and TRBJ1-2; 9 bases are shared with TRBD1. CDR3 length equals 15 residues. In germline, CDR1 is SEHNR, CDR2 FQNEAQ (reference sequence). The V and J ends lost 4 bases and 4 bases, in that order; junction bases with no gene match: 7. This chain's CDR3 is CASSSDRGRTYGYTF. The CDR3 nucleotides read TGTGCCAGCAGCTCGGACAGGGGACGAACCTATGGCTACACCTTC. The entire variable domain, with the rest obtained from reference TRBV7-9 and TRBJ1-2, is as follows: DTGVSQNPRHKITKRGQNVTFRCDPISEHNRLYWYRQTLGQGPEFLTYFQNEAQLEKSRLLSDRFSAERPKGSFSTLEIQRTEQGDSAMYLCASSSDRGRTYGYTFGSGTRLTVV.

CDR3 nucleotides: TGTGCCAGCAGCCGGACAGGGAGCTTCTCTCAGCCCCAGCATTTT. Amino acid sequence: CASSRTGSFSQPQHF. V usage is TRBV28 and J usage is TRBJ1-5, with TRBD1 matching over 8 bases. CDR1 is MDHEN and CDR2 is SYDVKM in the germline V gene. With V trimmed by 6 bases and J by 6 bases, 10 bases remained unmatched. This CDR3 spans 15 amino acids.